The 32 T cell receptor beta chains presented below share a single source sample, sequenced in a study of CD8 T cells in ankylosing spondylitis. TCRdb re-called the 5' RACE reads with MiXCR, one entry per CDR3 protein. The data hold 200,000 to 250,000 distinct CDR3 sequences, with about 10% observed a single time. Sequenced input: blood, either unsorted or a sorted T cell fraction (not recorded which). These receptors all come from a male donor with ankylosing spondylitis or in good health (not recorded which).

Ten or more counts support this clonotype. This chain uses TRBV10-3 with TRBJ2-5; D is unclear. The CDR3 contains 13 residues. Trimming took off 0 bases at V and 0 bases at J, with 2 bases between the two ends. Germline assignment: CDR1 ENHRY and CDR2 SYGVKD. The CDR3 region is CAISESYQETQYF. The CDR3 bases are TGTGCCATCAGTGAGTCCTACCAAGAGACCCAGTACTTC.

CDR3: CASSTGRASDTQYF. The CDR3 DNA reads as TGTGCCAGCAGTACCGGTCGGGCCTCAGATACGCAGTATTTT. The chain carries TRBV28 and TRBJ2-3; D uncertain. The CDR3 loop spans 14 amino acids. The germline V gene has CDR1 MDHEN and CDR2 SYDVKM. The V and J ends lost 5 bases and 4 bases respectively, with 13 bases between them. Based on the CDR3 plus reference TRBV28 and TRBJ2-3, the full variable domain is DVKVTQSSRYLVKRTGEKVFLECVQDMDHENMFWYRQDPGLGLRLIYFSYDVKMKEKGDIPEGYSVSREKKERFSLILESASTNQTSMYLCASSTGRASDTQYFGPGTRLTVL.

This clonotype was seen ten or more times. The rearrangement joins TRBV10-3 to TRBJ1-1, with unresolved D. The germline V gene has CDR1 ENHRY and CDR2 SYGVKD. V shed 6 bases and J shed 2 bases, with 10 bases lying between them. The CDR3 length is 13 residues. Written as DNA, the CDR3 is TGTGCCATCAGATCTCAGGCCAACACTGAAGCTTTCTTT. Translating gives CAIRSQANTEAFF.

The CDR3 region is CSARDLGQMYQETQYF. In nucleotides, the CDR3 is TGCAGTGCTAGAGATTTGGGACAGATGTACCAAGAGACCCAGTACTTC. The rearrangement links TRBV20-1 to TRBJ2-5; TRBD1 matches 7 bases. CDR1 is DFQATT and CDR2 is SNEGSKA in the germline V gene (reference sequence). This CDR3 region has 16 residues. Trimming removed 0 bases from V and 0 bases from J; junction bases left unmatched: 7.

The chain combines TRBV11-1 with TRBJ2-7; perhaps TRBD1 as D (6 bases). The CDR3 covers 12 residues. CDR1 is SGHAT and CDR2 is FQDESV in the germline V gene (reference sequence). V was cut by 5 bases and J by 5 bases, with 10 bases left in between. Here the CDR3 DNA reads TGTGCCAGCAGCCCCCAGGGGAACGAGCAGTACTTC. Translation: CASSPQGNEQYF. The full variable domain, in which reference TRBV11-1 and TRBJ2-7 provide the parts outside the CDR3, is EAEVAQSPRYKITEKSQAVAFWCDPISGHATLYWYRQILGQGPELLVQFQDESVVDDSQLPKDRFSAERLKGVDSTLKIQPAELGDSAMYLCASSPQGNEQYFGPGTRLTVT.

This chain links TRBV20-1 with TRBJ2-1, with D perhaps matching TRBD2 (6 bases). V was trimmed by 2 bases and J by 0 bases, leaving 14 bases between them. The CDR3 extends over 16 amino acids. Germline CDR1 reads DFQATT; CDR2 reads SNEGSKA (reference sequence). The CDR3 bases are TGCAGTGCTAGACCTCTAGCGCCTAGCTCCTACAATGAGCAGTTCTTC. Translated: CSARPLAPSSYNEQFF.

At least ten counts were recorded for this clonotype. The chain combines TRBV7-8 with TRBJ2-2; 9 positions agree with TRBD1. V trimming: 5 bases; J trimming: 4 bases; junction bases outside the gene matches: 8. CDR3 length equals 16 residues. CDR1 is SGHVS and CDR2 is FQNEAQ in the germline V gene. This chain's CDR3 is CASSHWTGESTGELFF. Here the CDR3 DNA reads TGTGCCAGCAGCCACTGGACAGGGGAGTCCACCGGGGAGCTGTTTTTT.

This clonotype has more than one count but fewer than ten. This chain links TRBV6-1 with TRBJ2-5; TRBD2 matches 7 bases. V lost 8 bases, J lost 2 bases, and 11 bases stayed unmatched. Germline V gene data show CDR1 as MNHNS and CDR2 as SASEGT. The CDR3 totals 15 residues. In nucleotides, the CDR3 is TGTGCCAGCTTTGGGCGGGCTAGCGGACAAGAGACCCAGTACTTC. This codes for CASFGRASGQETQYF.

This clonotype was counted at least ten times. CDR3 in DNA: TGTGCCAGTCGAACAGGGGGAACTGGGGCCAACGTCCTGACTTTC. This gives the protein CASRTGGTGANVLTF. The rearrangement uses TRBV28 and TRBJ2-6, with 8 bases fitting TRBD1. CDR1 and CDR2 (germline): MDHEN, SYDVKM. The CDR3 runs to 15 residues. The V segment lost 9 bases and the J segment 2 bases; nucleotides outside the gene matches: 6.

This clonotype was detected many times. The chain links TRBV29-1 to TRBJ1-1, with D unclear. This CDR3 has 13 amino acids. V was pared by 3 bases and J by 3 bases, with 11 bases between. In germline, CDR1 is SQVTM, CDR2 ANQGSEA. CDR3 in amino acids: CSVEKSADTEAFF. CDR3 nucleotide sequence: TGCAGCGTTGAGAAATCAGCGGACACTGAAGCTTTCTTT.

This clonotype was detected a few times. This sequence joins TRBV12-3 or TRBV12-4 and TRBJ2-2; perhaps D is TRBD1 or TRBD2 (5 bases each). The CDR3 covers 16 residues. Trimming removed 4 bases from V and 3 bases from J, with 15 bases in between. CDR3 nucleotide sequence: TGTGCCAGCAGTTGTGGGGCGGGTAAATACACCGGGGAGCTGTTTTTT. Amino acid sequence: CASSCGAGKYTGELFF.

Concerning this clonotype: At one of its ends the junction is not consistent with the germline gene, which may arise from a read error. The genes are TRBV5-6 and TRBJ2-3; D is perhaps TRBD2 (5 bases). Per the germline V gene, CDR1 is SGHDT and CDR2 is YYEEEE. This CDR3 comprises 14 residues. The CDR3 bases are TGTGCCAGCAGCTTAGGACTGAGCATAGATACGCAGTATTTT. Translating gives CASSLGLSIDTQYF. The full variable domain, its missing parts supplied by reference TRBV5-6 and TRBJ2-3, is DAGVTQSPTHLIKTRGQQVTLRCSPKSGHDTVSWYQQALGQGPQFIFQYYEEEERQRGNFPDRFSGHQFPNYSSELNVNALLLGDSALYLCASSLGLSIDTQYFGPGTRLTVL.

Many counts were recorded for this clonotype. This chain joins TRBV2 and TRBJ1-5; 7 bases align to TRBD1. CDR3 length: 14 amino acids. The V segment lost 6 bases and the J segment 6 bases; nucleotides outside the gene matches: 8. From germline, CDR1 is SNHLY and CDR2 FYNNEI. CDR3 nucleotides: TGTGCCAGCAGAGCTACAGGGGACCCTCAGCCCCAGCATTTT. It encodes CASRATGDPQPQHF.

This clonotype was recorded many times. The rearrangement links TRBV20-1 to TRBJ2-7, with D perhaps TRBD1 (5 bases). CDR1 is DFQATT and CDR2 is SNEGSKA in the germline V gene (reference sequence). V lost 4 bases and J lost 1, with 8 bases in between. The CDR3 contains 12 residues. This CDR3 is CSANKGSYEQYF. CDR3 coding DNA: TGCAGTGCTAATAAGGGGTCCTACGAGCAGTACTTC.

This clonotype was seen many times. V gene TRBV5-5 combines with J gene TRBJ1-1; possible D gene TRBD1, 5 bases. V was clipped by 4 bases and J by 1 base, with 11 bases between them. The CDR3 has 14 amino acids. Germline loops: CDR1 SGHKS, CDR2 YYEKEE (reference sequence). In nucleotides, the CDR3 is TGTGCCAGCAGCCAGGGACCGAGGAACACTGAAGCTTTCTTT. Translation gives CASSQGPRNTEAFF.

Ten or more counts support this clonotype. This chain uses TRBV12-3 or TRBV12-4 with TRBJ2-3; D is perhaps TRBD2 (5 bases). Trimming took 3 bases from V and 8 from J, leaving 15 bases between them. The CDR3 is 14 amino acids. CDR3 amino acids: CASSFAAASGTQYF. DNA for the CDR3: TGTGCCAGCAGTTTCGCAGCGGCCAGTGGTACGCAGTATTTT.

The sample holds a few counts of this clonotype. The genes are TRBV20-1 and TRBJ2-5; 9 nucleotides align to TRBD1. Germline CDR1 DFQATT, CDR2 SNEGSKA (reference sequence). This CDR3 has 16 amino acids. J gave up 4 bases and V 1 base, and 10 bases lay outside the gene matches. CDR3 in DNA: TGCAGTGCTAGAGGGGGATACAGGGGGCCCCGAGAGACCCAGTACTTC. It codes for CSARGGYRGPRETQYF.

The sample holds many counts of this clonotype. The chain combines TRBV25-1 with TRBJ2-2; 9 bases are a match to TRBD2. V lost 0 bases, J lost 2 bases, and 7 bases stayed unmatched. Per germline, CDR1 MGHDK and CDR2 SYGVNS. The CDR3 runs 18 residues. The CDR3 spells CASSEYREGLANTGELFF. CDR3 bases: TGTGCCAGCAGTGAATATCGCGAGGGACTAGCAAACACCGGGGAGCTGTTTTTT.

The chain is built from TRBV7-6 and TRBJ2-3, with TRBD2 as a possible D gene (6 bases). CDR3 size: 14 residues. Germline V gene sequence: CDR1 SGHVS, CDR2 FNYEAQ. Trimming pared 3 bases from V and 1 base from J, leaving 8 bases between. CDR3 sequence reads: CASSFASGTDTQYF. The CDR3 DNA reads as TGTGCCAGCAGCTTCGCTAGCGGCACAGATACGCAGTATTTT.

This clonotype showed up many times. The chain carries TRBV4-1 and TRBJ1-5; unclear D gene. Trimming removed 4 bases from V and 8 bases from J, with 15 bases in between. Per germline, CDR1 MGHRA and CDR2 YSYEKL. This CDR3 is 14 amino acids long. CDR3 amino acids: CASSREGLREPQHF. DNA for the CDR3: TGCGCCAGCAGCCGGGAAGGGTTGAGAGAGCCCCAGCATTTT.

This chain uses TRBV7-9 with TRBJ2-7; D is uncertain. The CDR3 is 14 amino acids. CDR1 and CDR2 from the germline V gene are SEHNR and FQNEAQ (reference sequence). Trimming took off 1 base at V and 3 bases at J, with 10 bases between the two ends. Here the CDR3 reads CASSLDHRGYEQYF. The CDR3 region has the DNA TGTGCCAGCAGCTTAGATCACAGAGGCTACGAGCAGTACTTC.

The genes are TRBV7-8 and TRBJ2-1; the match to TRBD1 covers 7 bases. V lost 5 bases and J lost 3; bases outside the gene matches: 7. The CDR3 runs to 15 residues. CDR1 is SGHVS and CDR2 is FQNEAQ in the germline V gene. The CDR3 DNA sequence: TGTGCCAGCAGCCCAGGGACAGCTTTCTACAATGAGCAGTTCTTC. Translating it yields CASSPGTAFYNEQFF.

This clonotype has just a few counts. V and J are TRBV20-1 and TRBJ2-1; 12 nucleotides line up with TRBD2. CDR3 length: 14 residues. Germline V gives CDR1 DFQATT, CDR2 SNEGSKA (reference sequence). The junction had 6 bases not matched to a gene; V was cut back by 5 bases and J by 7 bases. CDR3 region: CSAPRLAGVNEQFF. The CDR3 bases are TGCAGTGCTCCCCGACTAGCGGGAGTTAATGAGCAGTTCTTC.

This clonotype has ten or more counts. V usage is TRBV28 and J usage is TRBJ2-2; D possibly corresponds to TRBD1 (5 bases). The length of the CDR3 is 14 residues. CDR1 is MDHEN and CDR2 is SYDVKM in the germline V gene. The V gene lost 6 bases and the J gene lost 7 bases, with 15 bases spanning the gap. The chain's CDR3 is CASSPFGHDGELFF. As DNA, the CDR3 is TGTGCCAGCAGCCCTTTCGGACATGACGGGGAGCTGTTTTTT.

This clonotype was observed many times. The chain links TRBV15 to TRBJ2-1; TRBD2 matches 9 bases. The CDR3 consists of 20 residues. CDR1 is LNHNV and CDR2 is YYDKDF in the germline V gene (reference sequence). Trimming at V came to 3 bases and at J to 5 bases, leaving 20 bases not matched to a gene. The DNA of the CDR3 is TGTGCCACCAGCAGGGGGTTAGCGGGGGTTATTCCCCAAAAACACAATGAGCAGTTCTTC. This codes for CATSRGLAGVIPQKHNEQFF. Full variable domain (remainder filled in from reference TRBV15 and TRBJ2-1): DAMVIQNPRYQVTQFGKPVTLSCSQTLNHNVMYWYQQKSSQAPKLLFHYYDKDFNNEADTPDNFQSRRPNTSFCFLDIRSPGLGDTAMYLCATSRGLAGVIPQKHNEQFFGPGTRLTVL.

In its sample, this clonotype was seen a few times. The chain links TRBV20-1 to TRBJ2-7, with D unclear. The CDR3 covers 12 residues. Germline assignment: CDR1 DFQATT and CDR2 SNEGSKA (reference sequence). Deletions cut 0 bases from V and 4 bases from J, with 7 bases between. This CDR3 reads CSARDDGYEQYF. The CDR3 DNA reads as TGCAGTGCTAGAGATGATGGATACGAGCAGTACTTC.

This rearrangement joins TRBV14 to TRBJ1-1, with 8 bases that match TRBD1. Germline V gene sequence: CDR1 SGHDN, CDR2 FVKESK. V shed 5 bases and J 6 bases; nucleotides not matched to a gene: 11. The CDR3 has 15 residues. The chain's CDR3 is CASSDRDRQLAEAFF. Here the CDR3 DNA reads TGTGCCAGCAGCGACCGGGACAGGCAGCTGGCTGAAGCTTTCTTT.

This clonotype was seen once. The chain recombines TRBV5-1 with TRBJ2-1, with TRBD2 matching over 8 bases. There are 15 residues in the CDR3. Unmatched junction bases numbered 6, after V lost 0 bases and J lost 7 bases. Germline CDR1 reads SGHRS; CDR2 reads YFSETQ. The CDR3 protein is CASSLDPRGRNEQFF. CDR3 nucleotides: TGCGCCAGCAGCTTGGACCCCCGCGGGAGGAATGAGCAGTTCTTC.

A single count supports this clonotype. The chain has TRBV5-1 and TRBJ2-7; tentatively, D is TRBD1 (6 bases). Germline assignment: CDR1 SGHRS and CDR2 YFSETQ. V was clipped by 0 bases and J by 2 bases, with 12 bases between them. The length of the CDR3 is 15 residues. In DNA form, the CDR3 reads TGCGCCAGCAGCTTGGTTGTGGACAGACCCTACGAGCAGTACTTC. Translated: CASSLVVDRPYEQYF.

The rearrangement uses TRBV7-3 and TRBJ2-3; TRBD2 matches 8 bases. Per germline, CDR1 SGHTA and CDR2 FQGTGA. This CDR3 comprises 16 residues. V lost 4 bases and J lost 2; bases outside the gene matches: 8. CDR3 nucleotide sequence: TGTGCCAGCAGCTCCCGCACTAGCGGAGACACAGATACGCAGTATTTT. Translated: CASSSRTSGDTDTQYF. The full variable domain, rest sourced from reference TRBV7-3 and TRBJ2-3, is GAGVSQTPSNKVTEKGKYVELRCDPISGHTALYWYRQSLGQGPEFLIYFQGTGAADDSGLPNDRFFAVRPEGSVSTLKIQRTERGDSAVYLCASSSRTSGDTDTQYFGPGTRLTVL.

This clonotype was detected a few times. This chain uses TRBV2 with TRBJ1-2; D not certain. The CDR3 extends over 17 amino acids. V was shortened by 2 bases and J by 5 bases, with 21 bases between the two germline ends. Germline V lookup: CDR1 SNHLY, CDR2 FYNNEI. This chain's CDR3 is CASSEKTFRHARYGYTF. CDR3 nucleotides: TGTGCCAGCAGTGAAAAGACATTCAGGCACGCCCGGTATGGCTACACCTTC.

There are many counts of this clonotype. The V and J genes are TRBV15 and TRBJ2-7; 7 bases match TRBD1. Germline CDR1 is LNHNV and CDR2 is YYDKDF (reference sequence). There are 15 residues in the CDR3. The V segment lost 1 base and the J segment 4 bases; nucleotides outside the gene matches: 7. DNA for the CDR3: TGTGCCACCAGCAGAGGGGTGACAGGGTTTTACGAGCAGTACTTC. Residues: CATSRGVTGFYEQYF.